A single sample gave rise to the 2 T cell receptor beta chains below, sequenced in a study of T cells after yellow fever vaccination. MiXCR, applied by TCRdb to the 5' RACE reads, yields one record per CDR3 protein. The data show 300,000 to 400,000 distinct CDR3 sequences, 9.5% to 15% seen once. The sample in question was CD4+ T cells sorted from PBMCs, obtained 15 days after the yellow fever booster vaccination. The source of these receptors is a man younger than 35 who received the YFV17D yellow fever vaccine.

The chain combines TRBV6-5 with TRBJ1-2; D gene uncertain. V was shortened by 2 bases and J by 8 bases, with 15 bases between the two germline ends. CDR1 and CDR2 (germline): MNHEY, SVGAGI. The CDR3 runs to 14 residues. The CDR3 nucleotides read TGTGCCAGCAGTTACGACGGGGTTGTGCAAGGCTACACCTTC. This codes for CASSYDGVVQGYTF.

This clonotype was found a few times. The chain joins TRBV7-8 to TRBJ1-6; D is unclear. The V and J ends lost 5 bases and 8 bases respectively, with 25 bases between them. Germline V gene data show CDR1 as SGHVS and CDR2 as FQNEAQ. There are 18 residues in the CDR3. CDR3 DNA: TGTGCCAGCAGCCGATCCCGGCTCGAGGTAGTCGGCTATTCACCCCTCCACTTT. The encoded protein is CASSRSRLEVVGYSPLHF.